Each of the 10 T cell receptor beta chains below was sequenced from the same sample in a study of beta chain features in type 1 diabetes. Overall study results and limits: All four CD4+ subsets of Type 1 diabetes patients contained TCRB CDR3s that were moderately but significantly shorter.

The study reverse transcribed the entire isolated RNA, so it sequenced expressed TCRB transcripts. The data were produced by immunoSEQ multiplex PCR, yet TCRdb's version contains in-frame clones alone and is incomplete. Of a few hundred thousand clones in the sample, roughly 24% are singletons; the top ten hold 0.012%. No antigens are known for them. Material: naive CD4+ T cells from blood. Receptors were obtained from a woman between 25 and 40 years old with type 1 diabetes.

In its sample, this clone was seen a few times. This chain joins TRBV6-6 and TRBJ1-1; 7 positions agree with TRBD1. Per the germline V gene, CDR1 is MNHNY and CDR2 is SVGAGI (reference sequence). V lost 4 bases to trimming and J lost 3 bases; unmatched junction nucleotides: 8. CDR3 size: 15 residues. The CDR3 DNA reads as TGTGCCAGCAGTTCGGGGGACAGCTACTACACTGAAGCTTTCTTT. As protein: CASSSGDSYYTEAFF.

CDR3 sequence reads: CAWHTYREEGTEAFF. CDR3 DNA: TGTGCCTGGCATACTTACCGGGAGGAAGGCACTGAAGCTTTCTTT. This chain links TRBV30 with TRBJ1-1, with D unresolved. This CDR3 is built from 15 residues. Germline CDR1 reads GTSNPN; CDR2 reads SVGIG (reference sequence). Deletions cut 5 bases from V and 4 bases from J, with 20 bases between.

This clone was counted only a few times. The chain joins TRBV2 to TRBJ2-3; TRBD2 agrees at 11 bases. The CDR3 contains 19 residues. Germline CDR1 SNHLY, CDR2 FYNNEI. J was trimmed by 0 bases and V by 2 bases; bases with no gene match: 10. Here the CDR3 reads CASSEFLAGGLTSTDTQYF. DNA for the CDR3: TGTGCCAGCAGTGAATTTCTAGCGGGAGGCCTAACGAGCACAGATACGCAGTATTTT.

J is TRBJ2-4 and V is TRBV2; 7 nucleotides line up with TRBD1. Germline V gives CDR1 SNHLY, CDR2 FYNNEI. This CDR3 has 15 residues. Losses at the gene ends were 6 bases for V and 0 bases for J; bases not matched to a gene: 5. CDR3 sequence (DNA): TGTGCCAGCAGCTTTGACAGGGTAGCCAAAAACATTCAGTACTTC. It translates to CASSFDRVAKNIQYF. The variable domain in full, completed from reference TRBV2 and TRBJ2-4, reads EPEVTQTPSHQVTQMGQEVILRCVPISNHLYFYWYRQILGQKVEFLVSFYNNEISEKSEIFDDQFSVERPDGSNFTLKIRSTKLEDSAMYFCASSFDRVAKNIQYFGAGTRLSVL.

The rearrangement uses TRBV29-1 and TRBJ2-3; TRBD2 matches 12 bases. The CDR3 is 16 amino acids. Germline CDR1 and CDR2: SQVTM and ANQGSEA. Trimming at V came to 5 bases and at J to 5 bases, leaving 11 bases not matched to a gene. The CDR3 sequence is CSVQGLAGGQGDTQYF. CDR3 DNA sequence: TGCAGCGTTCAAGGGCTAGCGGGAGGGCAAGGAGATACGCAGTATTTT.

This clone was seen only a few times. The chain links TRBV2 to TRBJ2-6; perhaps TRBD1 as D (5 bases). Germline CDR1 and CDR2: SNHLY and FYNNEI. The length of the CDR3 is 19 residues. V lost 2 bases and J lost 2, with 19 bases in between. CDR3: CASSENRRGPWTGANVLTF. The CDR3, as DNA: TGTGCCAGCAGTGAAAATCGTAGGGGCCCTTGGACTGGGGCCAACGTCCTGACTTTC.

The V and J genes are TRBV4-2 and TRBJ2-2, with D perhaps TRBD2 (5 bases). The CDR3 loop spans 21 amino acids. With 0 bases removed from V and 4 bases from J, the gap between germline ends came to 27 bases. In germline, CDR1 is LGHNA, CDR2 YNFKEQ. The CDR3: CASSQDLRAAPDRFGTGELFF. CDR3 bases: TGTGCCAGCAGCCAAGATCTGAGGGCCGCTCCCGACCGGTTCGGCACCGGGGAGCTGTTTTTT.

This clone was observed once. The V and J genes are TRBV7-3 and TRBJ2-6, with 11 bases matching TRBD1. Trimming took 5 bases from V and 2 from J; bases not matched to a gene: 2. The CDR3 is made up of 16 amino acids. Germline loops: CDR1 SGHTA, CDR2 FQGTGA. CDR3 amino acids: CASSPGQGAGANVLTF. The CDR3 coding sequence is TGTGCCAGCAGCCCGGGACAGGGGGCTGGGGCCAACGTCCTGACTTTC.

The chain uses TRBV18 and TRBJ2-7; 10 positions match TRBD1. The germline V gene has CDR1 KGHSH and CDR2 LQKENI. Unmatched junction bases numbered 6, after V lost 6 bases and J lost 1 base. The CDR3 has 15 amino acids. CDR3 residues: CASSPLGQGSYEQYF. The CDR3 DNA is TGTGCCAGCTCCCCGTTGGGACAGGGGTCCTACGAGCAGTACTTC.

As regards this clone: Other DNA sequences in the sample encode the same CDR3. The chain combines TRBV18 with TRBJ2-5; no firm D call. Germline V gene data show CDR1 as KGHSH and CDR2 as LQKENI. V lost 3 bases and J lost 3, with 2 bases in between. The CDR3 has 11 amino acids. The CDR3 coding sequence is TGTGCCAGCTCACCTAAAGAGACCCAGTACTTC. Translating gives CASSPKETQYF.